This T cell receptor beta chain derives from a study of blood T cell repertoires in COVID-19. Germline V lookup: CDR1 MNHEY, CDR2 SMNVEV (reference sequence). The V end lost 4 bases, the J end lost 0 bases, and 10 bases lay between the germline ends. The length of the CDR3 is 15 residues. Here immunoSEQ multiplex PCR was the method, and the copy in TCRdb shows in-frame clones only, minus some. The sample holds about 120,000 clones, about nine tenths seen once. The sample was peripheral blood. The chain has TRBV27 and TRBJ1-5; D is possibly TRBD1 (6 bases). This receptor was obtained from a man between 70 and 80 years old who had recovered from COVID-19. This CDR3 is CASSSTGFSNQPQHF. The CDR3, as DNA: TGTGCCAGCAGTTCGACAGGTTTTAGCAATCAGCCCCAGCATTTT.